The T cell receptor (beta chain) under discussion was sequenced for a study of T cells in Graves' hyperthyroidism and ophthalmopathy. This CDR3 has 19 residues. Looked up from germline, CDR1 is MNHNS and CDR2 is SASEGT. V gave up 5 bases and J gave up 0 bases; unmatched junction bases: 11. Amplified TCR beta CDR3 regions came from RNA transcripts. Using the HTBI primer set, a first-round RT-PCR was run on the TCR CDR3. TCRdb itself ran the multiplex PCR reads through MiXCR, one entry per CDR3 protein. The sample shows about 580,000 distinct CDR3 sequences, 11% to 15% of them seen only once. Study-wide points: Using 13 V-J features, a model discriminated ophthalmopathy from stable hyperthyroidism.

An approximately 10 ml volume of fresh peripheral blood provided the PBMCs. With regard to this clonotype: Its antigen remains unknown.

The rearrangement uses TRBV6-1 and TRBJ2-2, with 11 positions matching TRBD2. The sequenced sample consisted of blood. This receptor was identified in a woman between 25 and 40 years old with Graves' hyperthyroidism that later progressed to Graves' ophthalmopathy. The CDR3 sequence: CASSPLRSSGRTNTGELFF. The CDR3, as DNA: TGTGCCAGCAGTCCCCTCAGGTCTAGCGGGAGGACGAACACCGGGGAGCTGTTTTTT.